The source of this T cell receptor beta chain is a study of blood T cells in healthy people across ages. Whole-study findings and limits: There were more naive CD4+ cells and higher diversity in long-lived donors than in aged donors. Per million T cells, TCR beta diversity dropped roughly linearly as age increased. As naive T cell percentage varied, TCR beta diversity correlated strongly with it.

Primers used in a second PCR of roughly 6 to 11 cycles were a sample-barcoded 5' primer and a J-beta primer mix. Every single cDNA molecule received a tag from a template-switch adaptor with 12 random nucleotides. TCRdb passed the 5' RACE reads through MiXCR, listing each CDR3 protein once. The sample comprises 910,000 or so distinct CDR3 sequences, roughly half of which are singletons, and around 21% rests with the top ten. The length of the CDR3 is 15 residues. V was shortened by 6 bases and J by 8 bases, with 23 bases between the two germline ends. Per germline, CDR1 DFQATT and CDR2 SNEGSKA (reference sequence). On this clonotype: Its specificity is unknown.

This receptor was taken from a woman aged 60-70 years in good health. This chain joins TRBV20-1 and TRBJ2-1, with TRBD1 as a possible D gene (5 bases). Sequencing input: blood. CDR3 amino acids: CSAHAVVADNDEQFF. CDR3 sequence (DNA): TGCAGTGCCCACGCCGTGGTGGCGGACAACGATGAGCAGTTCTTC.